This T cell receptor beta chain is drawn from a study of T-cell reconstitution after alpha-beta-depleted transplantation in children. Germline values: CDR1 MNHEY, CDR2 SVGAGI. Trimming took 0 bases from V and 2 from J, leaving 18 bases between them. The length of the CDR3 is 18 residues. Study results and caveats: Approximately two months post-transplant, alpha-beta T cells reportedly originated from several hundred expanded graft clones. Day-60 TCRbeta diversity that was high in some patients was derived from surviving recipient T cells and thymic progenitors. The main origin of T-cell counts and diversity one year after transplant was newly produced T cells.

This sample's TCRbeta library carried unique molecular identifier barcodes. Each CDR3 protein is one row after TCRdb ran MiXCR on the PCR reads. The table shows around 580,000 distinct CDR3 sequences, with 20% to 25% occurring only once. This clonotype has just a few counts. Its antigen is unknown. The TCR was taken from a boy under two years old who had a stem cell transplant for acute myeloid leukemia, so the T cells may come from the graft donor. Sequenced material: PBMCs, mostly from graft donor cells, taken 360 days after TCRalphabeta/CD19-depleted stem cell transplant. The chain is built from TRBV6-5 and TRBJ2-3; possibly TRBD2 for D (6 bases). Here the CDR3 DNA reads TGTGCCAGCAGTTACTCGATTCGCTTGGGGGGTGACACAGATACGCAGTATTTT. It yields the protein CASSYSIRLGGDTDTQYF.